This TCR beta chain originates from a study of early T cells in non-severe SARS-CoV-2 infection. TCRdb recomputed calls from the 5' RACE reads with MiXCR, one row per CDR3 protein. The table has 55,000 to 70,000 distinct CDR3 sequences, 5.5% to 6.5% seen once. V was pared by 6 bases and J by 4 bases, with 4 bases of the junction left unmatched. The CDR3 runs to 15 residues. Germline V CDR1 and CDR2: LGHNT, FRNRAP. This clonotype appeared many times. The receptor's source is an adult who was a healthcare worker with PCR-confirmed SARS-CoV-2 infection or an uninfected control (not recorded which). Sequencing used whole blood. This chain links TRBV12-5 with TRBJ1-3; 12 bases align to TRBD1. CDR3 region: CASGGDRGRGNTIYF. The CDR3 bases are TGTGCTAGTGGAGGGGACAGGGGGCGCGGAAACACCATATATTTT.